Each of the 6 T cell receptor beta chains below was sequenced from the same sample in a study of shared clonotypes between healthy human individuals (dated by TCRdb to the early 2020s). Library generation was performed with the immunoSEQ multiplex PCR assay. Not all clones reach the TCRdb copy of this immuneACCESS table, which keeps in-frame sequences only. Checked studies attribute under half of the gap to unresolved V genes and leave the rest unexplained. A total of over 1.4 million clones appear in this sample, approximately 97% of them only once. Roughly 1.2% of the sample goes to the ten largest clones. Input material: naive CD4+ T cells sorted from blood. This sample's cell subset or site label indicates: CD45RA+ positively selected. These TCRs come from a man aged 30 to 45 in good health.

V gene TRBV28 combines with J gene TRBJ2-2; D unresolved. Germline values: CDR1 MDHEN, CDR2 SYDVKM. Trimming stripped 0 bases from V and 1 base from J, with 6 bases between. CDR3 size: 15 residues. The CDR3 nucleotides read TGTGCCAGCAGTTTATGGTACGAGAACACCGGGGAGCTGTTTTTT. It yields the protein CASSLWYENTGELFF.

The V and J genes are TRBV18 and TRBJ1-5; the D gene is possibly TRBD1 (5 bases). V was cut by 3 bases and J by 4 bases, with 7 bases left in between. This CDR3 spans 13 amino acids. Germline V gene sequence: CDR1 KGHSH, CDR2 LQKENI. The CDR3 spells CASSPDINQPQHF. CDR3 nucleotide sequence: TGTGCCAGCTCACCGGACATAAATCAGCCCCAGCATTTT.

This chain joins TRBV5-1 and TRBJ2-2, with a possible D match to TRBD1 (5 bases). V lost 0 bases and J lost 0, with 9 bases in between. The CDR3 spans 16 residues. Germline V lookup: CDR1 SGHRS, CDR2 YFSETQ. CDR3 DNA: TGCGCCAGCAGCTTGGGACAGATCTCGAACACCGGGGAGCTGTTTTTT. This sequence encodes CASSLGQISNTGELFF. Filled out from reference TRBV5-1 and TRBJ2-2, the complete variable domain reads KAGVTQTPRYLIKTRGQQVTLSCSPISGHRSVSWYQQTPGQGLQFLFEYFSETQRNKGNFPGRFSGRQFSNSRSEMNVSTLELGDSALYLCASSLGQISNTGELFFGEGSRLTVL.

The chain has TRBV9 and TRBJ2-2; 8 positions match TRBD2. Germline V gene data show CDR1 as SGDLS and CDR2 as YYNGEE. CDR3 length: 15 residues. V lost 4 bases to trimming and J lost 6 bases; unmatched junction nucleotides: 8. The CDR3 sequence is CASSKTSGVSGELFF. CDR3 nucleotide sequence: TGTGCCAGCAGCAAAACTAGCGGAGTGTCCGGGGAGCTGTTTTTT.

This chain joins TRBV18 and TRBJ1-5, with D possibly being TRBD1 (5 bases). Between the trimmed V and J ends, which lost 4 bases and 2 bases, there was a span of 9 bases. This CDR3 comprises 14 residues. Looked up from germline, CDR1 is KGHSH and CDR2 is LQKENI. CDR3 residues: CASSQGVGNQPQHF. For the CDR3, the DNA is TGTGCCAGCTCACAAGGGGTCGGCAATCAGCCCCAGCATTTT.

The chain uses TRBV27 and TRBJ1-4; 10 bases agree with TRBD1. Trimming cost V 7 bases and J 5 bases; bases outside gene matches: 7. Looked up from germline, CDR1 is MNHEY and CDR2 is SMNVEV (reference sequence). The CDR3 has 15 residues. The CDR3 nucleotides are TGTGCCAGCATAGGGACAGGGGTTCAAAATGAAAAACTGTTTTTT. As protein: CASIGTGVQNEKLFF.